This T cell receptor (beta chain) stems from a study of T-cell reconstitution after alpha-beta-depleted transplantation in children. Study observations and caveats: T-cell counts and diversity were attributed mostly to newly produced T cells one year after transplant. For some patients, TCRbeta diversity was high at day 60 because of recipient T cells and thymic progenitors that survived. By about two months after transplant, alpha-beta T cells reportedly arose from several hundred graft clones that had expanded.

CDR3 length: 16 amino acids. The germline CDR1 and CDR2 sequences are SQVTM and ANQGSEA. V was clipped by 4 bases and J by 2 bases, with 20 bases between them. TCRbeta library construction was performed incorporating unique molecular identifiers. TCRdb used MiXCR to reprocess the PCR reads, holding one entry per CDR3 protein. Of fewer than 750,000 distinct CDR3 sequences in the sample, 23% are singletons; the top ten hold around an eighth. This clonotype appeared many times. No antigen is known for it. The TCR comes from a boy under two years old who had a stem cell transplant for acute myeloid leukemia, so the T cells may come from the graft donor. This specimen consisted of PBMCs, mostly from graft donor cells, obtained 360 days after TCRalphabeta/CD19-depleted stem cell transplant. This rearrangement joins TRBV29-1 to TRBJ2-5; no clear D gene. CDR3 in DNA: TGCAGCGTTGCTTACCAGACCCTGAGTTATCAAGAGACCCAGTACTTC. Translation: CSVAYQTLSYQETQYF.